These 2 T cell receptor beta chains were sequenced from one sample in a study of cytomegalovirus exposure and HLA in healthy donors. Primers included in the PCR were 60 Vbeta and 13 Jbeta primers. Clones were read by immunoSEQ multiplex PCR, and TCRdb kept only the in-frame ones, dropping some. The sample shows around 150,000 clones, roughly 72% of them seen only once. What was sequenced was PBMCs. The source is a man aged 35 to 55 in good health and CMV-seropositive.

About this clone: Other DNA sequences within the sample encode an identical CDR3. The J gene is TRBJ1-1, the V gene TRBV6-5; maybe TRBD1 (6 bases). V was pared by 6 bases and J by 2 bases, with 13 bases between. The V gene's germline CDR1 is MNHEY and CDR2 SVGAGI. The CDR3 has 14 residues. The CDR3 region is CASSSPRGNTEAFF. The CDR3 nucleotides are TGTGCCAGCAGCTCCCCCAGGGGTAACACTGAAGCTTTCTTT.

The rearrangement links TRBV19 to TRBJ1-2; 12 nucleotides match TRBD1. The germline V gene encodes CDR1 LNHDA and CDR2 SQIVND (reference sequence). Trimming removed 10 bases from V and 7 bases from J; junction bases left unmatched: 7. The CDR3 has 13 residues. The CDR3 DNA reads as TGTGCCACCACGGGACAGGGGGCGAGTGGCTACACCTTC. Its translation is CATTGQGASGYTF.